The entry below describes one T cell receptor (beta chain). This clone appeared a few times. The clone's antigen remains unknown. No much larger clonotype is one base removed from it; base qualities were not supplied. The CDR3 regions of human TCRbeta chains were subjected to immunosequencing. For the original study's pipeline: Repertoire TCRs were checked for matches against a reference library of SARS-CoV-2-specific TCRs that had been generated using the MIRA antigen-specificity platform. Breadth was defined as the fraction of unique TCRs that were SARS-CoV-2-associated. Depth was defined as the fraction of total T cells that were SARS-CoV-2-associated. Using the MIRA data, each spike-specific TCR was mapped to the spike region that the TCR reacts to and placed in a CD4 or CD8 class. Log10-transformed breadth and depth values were compared by one-way ANOVA with Sidak's multiple comparisons tests. TCRdb stores this immuneACCESS table with in-frame sequences only. Part of the clones is absent; in the studies checked, under half of the shortfall reflects unresolved V genes, and no reason is known for the rest. The V and J calls and clone size come from that table; D and trimming were worked out from the DNA. The sample includes about 120,000 clones, with 85% to 90% observed a single time. The top ten clones comprise around 3.3% of the sample.

Interpreted using the paper, the time point label stands for: baseline before first vaccination. Vaccinee samples came from UK trials COV001 and COV002, including a single-blind randomized controlled phase 2/3 trial of AZD1222 (ChAdOx1 nCoV-19) in healthy adults. Trial participant PBMC samples were collected at day 0 and day 28 after the second dose for TCRbeta chain sequencing. The data are from a study of T cell responses to AZD1222 COVID-19 vaccine (dated by TCRdb to the early 2020s). The study in broad terms: AZD1222 recipients with second doses at about 4 weeks or about 12 weeks were pooled, because spike-specific TCR depth and breadth did not differ between schedules. TCR sequencing covered over 230 trial participants: 207 given two doses of AZD1222 and 26 given two doses of MenACWY control vaccine. Trial participants were enrolled by age into subgroups of 18-55, 56-69 and 70-plus years, and 148, 28 and 57 TCR-sequenced participants, respectively, were included in these subgroups. Points the paper makes about the study in general: A significant rise in spike-specific TCR breadth and depth was observed after two AZD1222 doses relative to day 0 and relative to MenACWY recipients. Participants were mostly white British, with more females than males. The authors suggested clonal diversity may have been underestimated. The 56-69-year group was small, and its depth increase did not reach significance, likely because of low power. Because no day 14 peak-response samples were available, repertoires were characterized only after the peak T cell response. Reportedly, almost half of the unique spike-specific TCRs recognized epitopes lying outside the regions that are mutated in the B.1.351 and B.1.1.7 variants. Only a handful of AZD1222 recipients were SARS-CoV-2 seropositive at baseline, limiting conclusions about previously exposed vaccinees. The vaccine-associated CD4 TCRs covered the entire spike protein, and the dominant responses fell in regions 160-218 and 743-854.

The input for sequencing was peripheral blood, taken on day 0 of AZD1222 vaccination. The receptor's source is an adult in good health.

CDR3 region: CASSLSPWDTQYF. Here is the DNA: TGTGCCAGCAGTTTATCCCCATGGGATACGCAGTATTTT. This receptor chain uses TRBV28 and TRBJ2-3, with the D gene call left open. CDR1 and CDR2 are read off the germline V gene as MDHEN and SYDVKM. At the junction V is shortened by 1 base and J by 6 bases, with 8 bases in between. Reading from cysteine to phenylalanine, the CDR3 counts 13 amino acids. Only the CDR3 DNA is retained, 39 bases long and in frame from the first base.